This T cell receptor beta chain was observed in a study of cytomegalovirus exposure and HLA in healthy donors (dated 2017 in TCRdb). About the study as a whole: According to an earlier analysis of 587 of the donors, some 180 million T cells yielded over 100 million unique TCR beta sequences and approximately 300 Gb of sequence data. A later genetic analysis used genome-wide SNP genotypes for about 55% of the 666 donors, treating that subset as a discovery cohort. The later analysis used no new phenotypic data to find candidate immune exposures, relying instead on TCR beta sequences and their occurrence across donors. The study was designed to test whether signatures of past pathogen exposure could be identified by cataloging public T cell receptors. A later analysis re-analyzed previously published TCR beta repertoires from 650 to 800 donors and added high-resolution HLA genotyping to study TCR occurrence patterns. Several DR-DQ haplotypes were handled as single units for association and clustering, since linkage in the cohort was strong. Typing coverage varied by locus: roughly 620-630 donors for A, B, C, DRB1 and DQB1; roughly 520 for DQA1; 606 for DPA1; approximately 450 for DPB1. The T cell repertoires of some 700 subjects were profiled by immunosequencing and related to cytomegalovirus serostatus. Every discovery cohort repertoire had been produced on one sequencing platform. The study combined high-throughput TCR immunosequencing, statistical association of individual TCRs with disease status, and machine learning to predict cytomegalovirus infection status. HLA typing covered class I and class II loci at four-digit resolution. Donor age, sex, ethnicity and CMV serostatus were compiled alongside the repertoire data. Besides the first cohort of approximately 710 subjects, a separate validation cohort made up of over a hundred different subjects was used. Among some 410 genotyped donors of the cohort, an average of roughly 240,000 unique TCR beta nucleotide sequences were sequenced per donor, around 18% of them non-productive. An earlier analysis of approximately 640 of the donors applied high-throughput TCR beta sequencing to assess whether each TCR beta V gene segment acted as functional or pseudogenic. Of the approximately 400 genotyped donors, roughly 80% were placed in the genetic ancestry cluster associated with self-reported Caucasian donors. An early release covering approximately 600 HLA-typed donors comprised 250 to 350 gigabases of sequencing data and roughly 85 million unique TCR sequences.

The full study reports these points: In vitro tests confirmed that a few of the cytomegalovirus-associated TCR beta chains recognize cytomegalovirus antigens. In a later analysis, HLA-associated TCR beta chains were found to be more clonally expanded and to have lower generation probabilities than equally common non-associated chains. In a later analysis, several top co-occurrence clusters were reported to appear linked to parvovirus B19, influenza, CMV and Epstein-Barr virus. Across donors, most TCR sequences were observed very rarely, whereas some public TCRs were present in many individuals. An association between a missense DCLRE1C variant and V-gene and J-gene trimming of TCR beta chains was found in a later genetic analysis and replicated in an independent cohort. A cluster of highly shared sequence variants was judged likely to be a technical artifact of the sequencing pipeline. Correlated functional status among segregating V segments might reflect linkage disequilibrium, but an unknown experimental factor could not be ruled out. A later analysis found that TCR association rates varied across HLA loci, with DRB1 alleles showing the most associated TCRs and HLA-C alleles the fewest. Assigning TCR associations to individual alleles was difficult when HLA alleles, especially DR and DQ, strongly co-occurred. In an earlier analysis of roughly 500 of the donors, most TCR beta V segments appeared in productive rearrangements about 87% or about 30% of the time, broadly matching IMGT annotations. In both the original and validation cohorts, the classifier was reported to diagnose cytomegalovirus status with high specificity and sensitivity. A further reported finding was that TCR beta sequences accurately predicted the HLA-A and HLA-B alleles for most subjects in the first cohort. Seventeen rarely observed V segments, including chromosome 9 orphons, were excluded from the earlier analysis of some 590 of the donors because counts were too low. The study gave a list of some 150 TCR beta chains associated with cytomegalovirus. The cohort was sequenced for TCR beta chains only, and without alpha or paired-chain data the features that could be detected were limited. According to a later analysis, most CMV-associated TCR beta chains appeared to be HLA-restricted, and the HLA associations seemed to be driven largely by CMV exposure. Immune exposure information for the cohort was limited to CMV serostatus. Because HLA typing was missing for some donors at each locus, association tests included only the typed subset. At a false discovery rate of 0.05, a later analysis linked approximately 18,000 TCR beta sequences to specific HLA alleles. The 87-base-pair reads could not distinguish some IMGT-functional V segments, including TRBV6-2 and TRBV6-3, so those segments were excluded. In a later genetic analysis, fewer N-insertions in productive TCRs were reported among donors in an Asian-associated ancestry cluster than the roughly 700-donor mean. Sequencing depth was assumed to be roughly uniform across donors in the presence/absence analyses, though that assumption may not hold. According to the authors, the approach could potentially be generalized to other disease states and immunological phenotypes.

As to this clone: This receptor's antigen is unknown. The sample holds no much larger clone one base away, and base qualities are not on file.

V is clipped by 0 bases and J by 8 bases, and the sequence between their germline boundaries is 13 bases long. From cysteine to phenylalanine, the CDR3 is 14 amino acids long. Only the CDR3 DNA is retained, 42 bases long and in frame from the first base. The germline V gene (reference sequence) specifies LNHNV as CDR1 and YYDKDF as CDR2. Receptors were amplified or captured by the immunoSEQ multiplex PCR assay. For the multiplex PCR, a mixture combining 60 forward primers for TCR Vbeta segments and 13 reverse primers for TCR Jbeta segments was used. A multiplex PCR assay on genomic DNA amplified the CDR3 region of rearranged TCR beta genes. Amplified TCR beta libraries were sequenced as 87-base-pair reads on the Illumina HiSeq System. The study's own analysis went as follows. A later analysis counted tens of millions of unique TCR beta chains across the 666 repertoires, and around 9.9 million of these chains were shared by at least two donors. Raw reads were error-corrected and collapsed into unique sequences by a nearest-neighbor algorithm in which closely related sequences were merged to remove PCR and sequencing errors. V, D and J gene segments were assigned by aligning CDR3 sequences to IMGT reference sequences. Each retained sequence needed at least a six-nucleotide match to both a V gene segment and a J gene segment. Rearrangements were classified as productive when the CDR3 lacked stop codons and remained in frame with V and J, and all other rearrangements were classified as non-productive. Following IMGT convention, CDR3 was defined as the stretch from the second conserved V-encoded cysteine up to the conserved J-encoded phenylalanine. In an earlier analysis of around 570 of the donors, sequences lacking an unambiguous match to a single V gene segment were excluded. An earlier analysis of 500 to 700 of the donors classified V segments as functional when productive rearrangements were above 56.7% and as segregating when the standard deviation between donors was above 5%. A statistical classification framework was developed to diagnose cytomegalovirus status using the catalog of TCR beta chain sequences. In a later analysis, TCR nucleotide sequences were compared against IMGT/GENE-DB human TR gene sequences so that V and J genes could be assigned. The TCRdist pipeline was used in a later analysis to assign CDR3 sequences and most-parsimonious VDJ recombination scenarios. In a later analysis, every TCR beta chain was defined by the combination of its CDR3 amino acid sequence and its V-gene family, and reads without a unique V-gene family were dropped. In a later analysis, 450 to 600 highly shared, low-generation-probability nucleotide sequences were removed to address suspected cross-contamination and a sequencing artifact. In a later analysis, a clonal expansion index was calculated for each public chain from normalized within-repertoire ranks of inferred template counts. In a later analysis, generation probabilities were computed using a VDJ recombination model fitted to out-of-frame rearrangements, and the results were checked against IGoR. Hypergeometric tests were used in a later analysis to score TCR-TCR, TCR-HLA and TCR-CMV co-occurrence, with a repertoire-size bias correction applied to the TCR pairs. To estimate false discovery rates, a later analysis permuted the HLA or CMV assignments 20 times. In a later analysis, co-occurring TCRs were grouped with DBSCAN, and TCRdist sequence similarity was added when clustering was performed within HLA-allele-positive subsets. For co-occurrence clustering, repertoires with fewer than 30,000 or more than 120,000 public chains were excluded, along with four or five repertoires with anomalous nucleotide sharing. Entries here come from immuneACCESS through TCRdb and include only in-frame sequences with V and J called. Some clones fail to appear in such tables; in the studies checked, an unresolved V gene covers under half of the shortfall, and the cause of the remainder is unknown. The DNA was the basis for D and trimming; V, J and clone size are from that table. Across this sample there are some 180,000 clones, with 70% to 80% seen only once. About 2.7% of the sample comes from the top ten.

The cohort consisted of more than 650 healthy bone marrow donors. Cohort members were all nominally healthy when sampled, although unrecorded immune exposures were likely present. The donor was CMV seronegative and belonged to the group of roughly 330 seronegative cohort members. A peripheral blood sample was collected from each donor, and TCR beta sequencing was performed on peripheral blood mononuclear cells. Genomic DNA was extracted from the blood cell samples with the Qiagen DNeasy Blood Extraction Kit. The chain uses TRBV15 and TRBJ1-2; a tentative D call is TRBD1 (5 bases match). The source material was PBMCs. The receptor was isolated from a male donor in good health and CMV-seronegative. This receptor carries the CDR3 CATSRDTGYSGYTF. The bases are TGTGCCACCAGCAGAGATACAGGTTATAGCGGCTACACCTTC.